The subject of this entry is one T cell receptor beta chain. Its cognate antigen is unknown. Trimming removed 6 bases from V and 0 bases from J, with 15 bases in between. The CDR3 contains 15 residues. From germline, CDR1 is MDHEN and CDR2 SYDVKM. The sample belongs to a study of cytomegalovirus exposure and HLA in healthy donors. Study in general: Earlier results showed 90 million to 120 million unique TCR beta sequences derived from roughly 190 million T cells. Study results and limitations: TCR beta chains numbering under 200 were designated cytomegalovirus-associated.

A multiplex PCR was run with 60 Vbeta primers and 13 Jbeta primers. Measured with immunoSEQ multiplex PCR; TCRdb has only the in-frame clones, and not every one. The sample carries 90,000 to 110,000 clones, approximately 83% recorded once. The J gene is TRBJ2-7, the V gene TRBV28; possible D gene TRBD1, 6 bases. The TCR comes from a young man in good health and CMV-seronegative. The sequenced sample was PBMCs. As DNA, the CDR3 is TGTGCCAGCAGCCTCGGGACATCGAGCTCCTACGAGCAGTACTTC. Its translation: CASSLGTSSSYEQYF.